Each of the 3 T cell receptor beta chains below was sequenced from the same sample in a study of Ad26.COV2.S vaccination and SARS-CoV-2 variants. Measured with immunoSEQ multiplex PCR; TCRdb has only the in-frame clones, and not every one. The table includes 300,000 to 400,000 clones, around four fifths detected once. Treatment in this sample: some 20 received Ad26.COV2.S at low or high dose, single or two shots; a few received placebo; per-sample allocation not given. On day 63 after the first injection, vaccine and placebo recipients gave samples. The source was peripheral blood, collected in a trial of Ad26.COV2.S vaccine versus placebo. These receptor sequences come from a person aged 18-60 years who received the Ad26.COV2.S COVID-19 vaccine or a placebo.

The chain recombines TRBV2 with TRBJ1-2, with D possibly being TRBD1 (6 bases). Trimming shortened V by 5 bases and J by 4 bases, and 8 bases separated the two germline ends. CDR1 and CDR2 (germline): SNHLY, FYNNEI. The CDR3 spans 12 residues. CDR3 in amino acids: CASSWTVYGYTF. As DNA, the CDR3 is TGTGCCAGCAGTTGGACAGTCTATGGCTACACCTTC.

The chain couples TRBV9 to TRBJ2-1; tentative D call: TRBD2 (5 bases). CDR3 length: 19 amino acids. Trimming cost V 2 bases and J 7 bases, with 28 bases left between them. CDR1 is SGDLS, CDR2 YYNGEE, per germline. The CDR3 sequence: CASSVSDTLSGESRNEQFF. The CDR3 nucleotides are TGTGCCAGCAGCGTCAGCGACACACTAAGCGGAGAAAGTCGGAATGAGCAGTTCTTC.

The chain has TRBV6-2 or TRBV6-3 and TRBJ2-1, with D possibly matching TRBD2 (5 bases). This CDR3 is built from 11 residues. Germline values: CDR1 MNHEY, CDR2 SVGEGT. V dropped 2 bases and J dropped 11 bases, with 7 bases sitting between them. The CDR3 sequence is CASSYDGKQFF. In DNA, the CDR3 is TGTGCCAGCAGTTACGACGGGAAGCAGTTCTTC.